These 18 T cell receptor beta chains came from one sample sequenced in a study of post-analysis software for immune sequencing data. Broader study findings: Elevated frequency relative to controls characterized several TRBV segments in patients, TRBV5-6, TRBV5-1 and TRBV20-1 among them.

Each TCR beta cDNA library carried unique molecular identifiers. TCRdb ran MiXCR on the PCR reads and lists one entry per CDR3 protein. The table shows hundreds of thousands of distinct CDR3 sequences, with 53% occurring only once. These TCRs are of unknown antigen specificity. Source material: blood. The origin of the receptors is a girl under 18 with multiple sclerosis.

The chain links TRBV18 to TRBJ2-3; the match to TRBD2 covers 8 bases. Trimming cost V 3 bases and J 2 bases; bases outside gene matches: 7. Germline assignment: CDR1 KGHSH and CDR2 LQKENI. The CDR3 sequence is 16 residues long. The CDR3 protein is CASSPWNGRATDTQYF. CDR3 in DNA: TGTGCCAGCTCACCGTGGAACGGGAGGGCCACAGATACGCAGTATTTT.

This chain connects TRBV12-3 or TRBV12-4 to TRBJ2-1; D perhaps matches TRBD2 (6 bases). V shed 7 bases and J shed 0 bases, with 13 bases lying between them. This CDR3 region has 15 residues. CDR3 sequence reads: CASKIAVSSYNEQFF. The CDR3 DNA sequence: TGTGCCAGCAAAATAGCGGTGAGCTCCTACAATGAGCAGTTCTTC.

The rearrangement joins TRBV20-1 to TRBJ2-1; D is unresolved. Looked up from germline, CDR1 is DFQATT and CDR2 is SNEGSKA (reference sequence). V lost 6 bases, J lost 0 bases, and 12 bases lay in between. The CDR3 extends over 14 amino acids. As DNA, the CDR3 is TGCAGTGCCTTACACCCGAGCTCCTACAATGAGCAGTTCTTC. This gives the protein CSALHPSSYNEQFF.

This clonotype appeared a few times. The rearrangement joins TRBV20-1 to TRBJ2-7; D is undetermined. Deletions cut 0 bases from V and 0 bases from J, with 12 bases between. The CDR3 consists of 15 residues. CDR1 is DFQATT, CDR2 SNEGSKA, per germline (reference sequence). DNA of the CDR3: TGCAGTGCTAGAGACGCTACCCGGAGCTCCTACGAGCAGTACTTC. It codes for CSARDATRSSYEQYF.

The V call is TRBV6-1, the J call TRBJ2-1, with D maybe TRBD2 (5 bases). Per germline, CDR1 MNHNS and CDR2 SASEGT. The CDR3 covers 13 residues. V lost 1 base to trimming and J lost 6 bases, with 7 bases between them. CDR3 loop: CASSEDRGNEQFF. As DNA, the CDR3 is TGTGCCAGCAGTGAAGATCGGGGCAATGAGCAGTTCTTC.

This chain connects TRBV12-3 or TRBV12-4 to TRBJ2-5; a possible D gene is TRBD2 (6 bases). There are 15 residues in the CDR3. V was shortened by 5 bases and J by 2 bases, with 15 bases between the two germline ends. CDR3 coding DNA: TGTGCCAGCAGTCCCGGTTTACGGGAGCAAGAGACCCAGTACTTC. Amino acids: CASSPGLREQETQYF.

The gene calls are TRBV14 and TRBJ1-4; no reliable D call. The germline V and J ends were trimmed by 1 base and 5 bases, with 14 bases remaining between them. The CDR3 extends over 16 amino acids. The germline V gene encodes CDR1 SGHDN and CDR2 FVKESK. The CDR3 region has the DNA TGTGCCAGCAGCCAAGTCGGATTTCCGATAAATGAAAAACTGTTTTTT. Translating it yields CASSQVGFPINEKLFF.

This clonotype has a handful of counts. This chain links TRBV3-1 with TRBJ2-1; D unclear. Germline V gene data show CDR1 as LGHDT and CDR2 as YNNKEL (reference sequence). The CDR3 contains 15 residues. Deletions cut 1 base from V and 3 bases from J, with 10 bases between. The CDR3 sequence is CASSQGSVDYNEQFF. In DNA form, the CDR3 reads TGTGCCAGCAGCCAAGGAAGTGTCGACTACAATGAGCAGTTCTTC.

The chain combines TRBV25-1 with TRBJ2-2, with no clear D. The CDR3 length is 13 residues. With 3 bases removed from V and 0 bases from J, the gap between germline ends came to 2 bases. The germline CDR1 and CDR2 sequences are MGHDK and SYGVNS. The DNA for the CDR3 is TGTGCCAGCAGTGAGCCGAACACCGGGGAGCTGTTTTTT. This gives the protein CASSEPNTGELFF. Drawing the rest from reference TRBV25-1 and TRBJ2-2, the complete variable domain is EADIYQTPRYLVIGTGKKITLECSQTMGHDKMYWYQQDPGMELHLIHYSYGVNSTEKGDLSSESTVSRIRTEHFPLTLESARPSHTSQYLCASSEPNTGELFFGEGSRLTVL.

J is TRBJ2-5 and V is TRBV25-1, with D possibly TRBD1 on 5 matching bases. CDR1 and CDR2 (germline): MGHDK, SYGVNS. Trimming shortened V by 2 bases and J by 4 bases, and 8 bases separated the two germline ends. CDR3 length: 13 amino acids. CDR3 sequence: CASSEGHTETQYF. The CDR3 DNA sequence: TGTGCCAGCAGTGAAGGACATACAGAGACCCAGTACTTC.

This clonotype was detected only a few times. The chain links TRBV25-1 to TRBJ2-5; 7 bases are a match to TRBD1. The V gene's germline CDR1 is MGHDK and CDR2 SYGVNS. V gave up 7 bases and J gave up 1 base; unmatched junction bases: 3. The CDR3 loop spans 13 amino acids. As DNA, the CDR3 is TGTGCCAGCAAACGGACAGGCCAAGAGACCCAGTACTTC. As protein: CASKRTGQETQYF.

The chain recombines TRBV7-2 with TRBJ2-1; 9 bases agree with TRBD2. Germline V gene data show CDR1 as SGHTA and CDR2 as FQGNSA. Germline trimming cut 2 bases from V and 9 bases from J; bases unmatched to any gene: 8. The CDR3 sequence is 15 residues long. CDR3 in amino acids: CASSLTRGGPPEQFF. CDR3 nucleotide sequence: TGTGCCAGCAGCTTAACGCGGGGGGGACCGCCTGAGCAGTTCTTC.

This chain links TRBV9 with TRBJ1-6; D not resolved. V gave up 3 bases and J gave up 3 bases, with 10 bases separating them. The CDR3 consists of 15 residues. The germline V gene has CDR1 SGDLS and CDR2 YYNGEE. The CDR3 sequence: CASSAPGIYNSPLHF. The CDR3 nucleotides are TGTGCCAGCAGCGCTCCCGGGATCTATAATTCACCCCTCCACTTT.

The V gene is TRBV7-2, the J gene TRBJ2-1; D call uncertain. In germline, CDR1 is SGHTA, CDR2 FQGNSA. The CDR3 contains 13 residues. The V and J ends lost 4 bases and 8 bases respectively, with 12 bases between them. CDR3 region: CASSSQIGDEQFF. CDR3 sequence (DNA): TGTGCCAGCAGCTCTCAAATCGGCGATGAGCAGTTCTTC.

The chain has TRBV11-2 and TRBJ2-7; D possibly corresponds to TRBD2 (5 bases). With the DNA end fitting TRBJ2-5 better, the J assignment may be wrong. In germline, CDR1 is SGHAT, CDR2 FQNNGV. The CDR3 consists of 16 residues. The CDR3 nucleotides are TGTGCCAGCAGCTTCGCTACGAGGGTTCGTAAAGAGACCCAGTACTTC. Translated, it gives CASSFATRVRKETQYF.

The V and J genes are TRBV10-3 and TRBJ2-5, with D possibly being TRBD1 (6 bases). Trimming took off 4 bases at V and 2 bases at J, with 11 bases between the two ends. CDR3 size: 14 residues. Germline V gene sequence: CDR1 ENHRY, CDR2 SYGVKD. DNA of the CDR3: TGTGCCATCAGTGGGGACACCGGTCAAGAGACCCAGTACTTC. Protein product: CAISGDTGQETQYF.

This sequence joins TRBV7-3 and TRBJ1-4; no reliable D call. Deletions cut 1 base from V and 5 bases from J, with 8 bases between. Germline V gives CDR1 SGHTA, CDR2 FQGTGA. This CDR3 spans 14 amino acids. In DNA form, the CDR3 reads TGTGCCAGCAGCTTAATAGGGTCGAATGAAAAACTGTTTTTT. This codes for CASSLIGSNEKLFF.

This chain connects TRBV5-1 to TRBJ2-7; D possibly corresponds to TRBD2 (5 bases). CDR1 is SGHRS and CDR2 is YFSETQ in the germline V gene. Trimming took 1 base from V and 7 from J, leaving 15 bases between them. The CDR3 has 14 residues. CDR3: CASSLSRGVGEQYF. In DNA form, the CDR3 reads TGCGCCAGCAGCTTGTCCCGGGGAGTGGGAGAGCAGTACTTC.